These 20 T cell receptor beta chains were sequenced from one sample in a study of control samples from healthy donors and cancer patients. TCRdb keeps only in-frame clones here, not all; method: immunoSEQ multiplex PCR. Found here are about 120,000 clones, 70% to 90% of them singletons; the top ten hold under 40%. Sequencing input: blood. Receptors originate from a man aged 45 to 65 in good health.

V and J are TRBV30 and TRBJ1-1; 7 bases align to TRBD1. Germline V CDR1 and CDR2: GTSNPN, SVGIG (reference sequence). Trimming took 3 bases from V and 0 from J; bases not matched to a gene: 4. The CDR3 contains 14 residues. The CDR3 is CAWRRGQMNTEAFF. The DNA for the CDR3 is TGTGCCTGGAGGCGGGGACAGATGAACACTGAAGCTTTCTTT.

The chain joins TRBV3-1 (or the pseudogene TRBV3-2) to TRBJ1-1, with D perhaps matching TRBD1 (6 bases). The CDR3 runs to 15 residues. The germline V gene encodes CDR1 LGHDT and CDR2 YNNKEL (reference sequence). V was clipped by 2 bases and J by 1 base, with 11 bases between them. The CDR3 here is CASSQFGGGNTEAFF. As DNA, the CDR3 is TGTGCCAGCAGCCAATTTGGAGGGGGGAACACTGAAGCTTTCTTT.

This chain uses TRBV5-1 with TRBJ2-3; D ambiguous. Per the germline V gene, CDR1 is SGHRS and CDR2 is YFSETQ. Trimming shortened V by 1 base and J by 2 bases, and 2 bases separated the two germline ends. The CDR3 extends over 12 amino acids. The chain's CDR3 is CASSLNTDTQYF. The DNA for the CDR3 is TGCGCCAGCAGCTTGAACACAGATACGCAGTATTTT.

The chain carries TRBV3-1 (or the pseudogene TRBV3-2) and TRBJ2-7, with 8 bases fitting TRBD1. Germline values: CDR1 LGHDT, CDR2 YNNKEL (reference sequence). The CDR3 is 17 residues long. V was clipped by 0 bases and J by 2 bases; unmatched bases: 9. The CDR3 reads CASSQDLVGQVTYEQYF. The CDR3 region has the DNA TGTGCCAGCAGCCAAGATCTGGTGGGACAGGTCACCTACGAGCAGTACTTC.

The genes are TRBV30 and TRBJ1-4, with D unresolved. The CDR3 length is 15 residues. Germline lookup yields CDR1 GTSNPN and CDR2 SVGIG (reference sequence). V gave up 4 bases and J gave up 7 bases, with 19 bases separating them. The CDR3 nucleotides read TGTGCCTGGATCCCGCGCGGGCGCGGGAGTGAAAAACTGTTTTTT. Its translation: CAWIPRGRGSEKLFF.

At least ten counts were recorded for this clone. V and J are TRBV5-1 and TRBJ2-2, with 7 bases lining up with TRBD1. Trimming cost V 4 bases and J 6 bases; bases outside gene matches: 3. CDR3 length: 13 amino acids. Germline V gene lookup returns CDR1 SGHRS and CDR2 YFSETQ. CDR3 sequence: CASSPGQAGELFF. Written as DNA, the CDR3 is TGCGCCAGCAGCCCCGGACAGGCCGGGGAGCTGTTTTTT.

V usage is TRBV29-1 and J usage is TRBJ2-7; D unresolved. Trimming took 5 bases from V and 3 from J, leaving 8 bases between them. Germline CDR1 SQVTM, CDR2 ANQGSEA. The CDR3 has 11 amino acids. The chain's CDR3 is CSVSSDYEQYF. In DNA form, the CDR3 reads TGCAGCGTTTCTTCAGACTACGAGCAGTACTTC.

Written as DNA, the CDR3 is TGTGCCAGCAGTTTCAGGGGTACTGGCTACACCTTC. Encoded protein: CASSFRGTGYTF. The chain has TRBV27 and TRBJ1-2, with D maybe TRBD1 (6 bases). Trimming stripped 3 bases from V and 7 bases from J, with 9 bases between. The CDR3 totals 12 residues. CDR1 is MNHEY and CDR2 is SMNVEV in the germline V gene (reference sequence).

The rearrangement joins TRBV2 to TRBJ2-3; 16 bases match TRBD2. The CDR3 consists of 17 residues. V shed 5 bases, J shed 6 bases, and the junction held 8 bases outside the gene matches. Germline V gene data show CDR1 as SNHLY and CDR2 as FYNNEI. This chain's CDR3 is CASSSGTSGGARDTQYF. The CDR3, as DNA: TGTGCCAGCAGTTCCGGGACTAGCGGGGGGGCTCGGGATACGCAGTATTTT.

This chain uses TRBV7-9 with TRBJ1-2; the D gene is possibly TRBD1 (6 bases). This CDR3 region has 13 residues. CDR1 and CDR2 (germline): SEHNR, FQNEAQ (reference sequence). With 6 bases removed from V and 8 bases from J, the gap between germline ends came to 16 bases. For the CDR3, the DNA is TGTGCCAGCAGTCTAACAGGGTCGGGAGGCTACACCTTC. It translates to CASSLTGSGGYTF.

V and J are TRBV5-6 and TRBJ2-3; unclear D gene. The germline CDR1 and CDR2 sequences are SGHDT and YYEEEE. Trimming removed 4 bases from V and 4 bases from J, with 10 bases in between. The length of the CDR3 is 13 residues. CDR3 loop: CASSLRLADTQYF. In DNA, the CDR3 is TGTGCCAGCAGCCTCCGTTTAGCAGATACGCAGTATTTT.

The rearrangement uses TRBV19 and TRBJ1-2; D remains ambiguous. Between the trimmed V and J ends, which lost 4 bases and 3 bases, there was a span of 18 bases. Germline-derived CDR1 and CDR2 are LNHDA and SQIVND (reference sequence). This CDR3 is built from 16 residues. CDR3 sequence: CASSKSSSDVYYGYTF. The CDR3, as DNA: TGTGCCAGTAGTAAGTCCTCCTCGGACGTGTACTATGGCTACACCTTC.

The J gene is TRBJ2-2, the V gene TRBV23-1; tentatively, D is TRBD2 (6 bases). TRBV23-1 is annotated as an ORF whose role is uncertain. The V end lost 6 bases, the J end lost 0 bases, and 17 bases lay between the germline ends. The CDR3 covers 17 residues. DNA of the CDR3: TGCGCCAGCAGACAAGCCTTGACGGGGGCGAACACCGGGGAGCTGTTTTTT. Translated, it gives CASRQALTGANTGELFF.

The V call is TRBV2, the J call TRBJ1-1; D remains unclear. This CDR3 spans 13 amino acids. V was shortened by 5 bases and J by 4 bases, with 11 bases between the two germline ends. In germline, CDR1 is SNHLY, CDR2 FYNNEI. The CDR3 DNA follows: TGTGCCAGCAGTAACCAGGCTGGCACTGAAGCTTTCTTT. This gives the protein CASSNQAGTEAFF. Combining the CDR3 with reference TRBV2 and TRBJ1-1 gives the whole variable domain EPEVTQTPSHQVTQMGQEVILRCVPISNHLYFYWYRQILGQKVEFLVSFYNNEISEKSEIFDDQFSVERPDGSNFTLKIRSTKLEDSAMYFCASSNQAGTEAFFGQGTRLTVV.

The J gene is TRBJ2-1, the V gene TRBV14, with D unresolved. V lost 3 bases and J lost 5, with 17 bases in between. The CDR3 has 16 residues. Germline assignment: CDR1 SGHDN and CDR2 FVKESK. CDR3 region: CASSHPGPRAHNEQFF. Here the CDR3 DNA reads TGTGCCAGCAGCCATCCCGGGCCCCGGGCACACAATGAGCAGTTCTTC.

This rearrangement joins TRBV5-1 to TRBJ1-6; D remains ambiguous. This CDR3 contains 17 residues. V lost 5 bases to trimming and J lost 0 bases, with 15 bases between them. Germline CDR1 is SGHRS and CDR2 is YFSETQ. In DNA form, the CDR3 reads TGCGCCAGCAGGGCTGGTCCCTCCAGCTCCTATAATTCACCCCTCCACTTT. It yields the protein CASRAGPSSSYNSPLHF.

The genes are TRBV11-3 and TRBJ2-5; the match to TRBD1 covers 7 bases. Germline CDR1 is SGHNT and CDR2 is YENEEA. Trimming took 4 bases from V and 7 from J; bases not matched to a gene: 15. The CDR3 runs to 16 residues. This CDR3 is CASSWPGQNTCGTQYF. The CDR3, as DNA: TGTGCCAGCAGCTGGCCGGGACAGAACACATGCGGGACCCAGTACTTC.

This clone appeared once. The V call is TRBV3-1 (or the pseudogene TRBV3-2), the J call TRBJ1-3; no reliable D call. The CDR3 totals 16 residues. CDR1 and CDR2 (germline): LGHDT, YNNKEL (reference sequence). V lost 4 bases, J lost 0 bases, and 13 bases lay in between. The CDR3 nucleotides are TGTGCCAGCAGCCCAGATTGGATCCACTCTGGAAACACCATATATTTT. Its translation: CASSPDWIHSGNTIYF.

This clone was recorded once. The chain has TRBV5-8 and TRBJ2-5, with D possibly being TRBD1 (6 bases). Per germline, CDR1 SGHTS and CDR2 YDEGEE. The CDR3 totals 14 residues. V was clipped by 1 base and J by 5 bases, with 12 bases between them. CDR3 bases: TGTGCCAGCAGCTTGCTAAACAGGGACGAGACCCAGTACTTC. The encoded protein is CASSLLNRDETQYF. Together with reference TRBV5-8 and TRBJ2-5, the CDR3 gives the full variable domain: EAGVTQSPTHLIKTRGQQATLRCSPISGHTSVYWYQQALGLGLQFLLWYDEGEERNRGNFPPRFSGRQFPNYSSELNVNALELEDSALYLCASSLLNRDETQYFGPGTRLLVL.

J is TRBJ2-3 and V is TRBV2, with 7 bases matching TRBD2. The ends lost 5 bases at V and 1 base at J; junction bases unmatched: 9. CDR3 length: 16 amino acids. The germline V gene has CDR1 SNHLY and CDR2 FYNNEI. The CDR3 reads CASSPSWSGGTDTQYF. The CDR3 nucleotides read TGTGCCAGCAGTCCGAGTTGGAGCGGGGGCACAGATACGCAGTATTTT.